The 32 T cell receptor beta chains below come from one sample, sequenced in a study of neurological immune-mediated disorders. In TCRdb, the 5' RACE reads were re-called with MiXCR into one record per CDR3 protein. This table has some 33,000 distinct CDR3 sequences, about 1.4% appearing once. Material: PBMCs. These receptors were collected from a woman aged 30 to 39 with multiple sclerosis.

The chain carries TRBV18 and TRBJ1-1; 8 nucleotides match TRBD1. This CDR3 has 13 residues. With V trimmed by 4 bases and J by 5 bases, 3 bases remained unmatched. CDR1 and CDR2 from the germline V gene are KGHSH and LQKENI. The chain's CDR3 is CASSRQGRTEAFF. The CDR3 coding sequence is TGTGCCAGCTCACGACAGGGGAGAACTGAAGCTTTCTTT.

Many counts were recorded for this clonotype. In DNA form, the CDR3 reads TGTGCCAGTAGTCCACTTAGGGGGACTGAAGCTTTCTTT. Its translation is CASSPLRGTEAFF. The chain couples TRBV19 to TRBJ1-1; TRBD1 is a possible D gene (6 bases). This CDR3 has 13 residues. From germline, CDR1 is LNHDA and CDR2 SQIVND (reference sequence). The ends were cut back, 5 bases at V and 5 bases at J, with 12 bases in the middle. Looking up the rest from reference TRBV19 and TRBJ1-1 gives the full variable domain: DGGITQSPKYLFRKEGQNVTLSCEQNLNHDAMYWYRQDPGQGLRLIYYSQIVNDFQKGDIAEGYSVSREKKESFPLTVTSAQKNPTAFYLCASSPLRGTEAFFGQGTRLTVV.

This clonotype was detected many times. The chain is built from TRBV20-1 and TRBJ1-1; possibly TRBD1 for D (5 bases). CDR3 size: 12 residues. CDR1 and CDR2 (germline): DFQATT, SNEGSKA (reference sequence). The CDR3 sequence: CRGGWGSTEAFF. DNA of the CDR3: TGCAGGGGTGGATGGGGCAGCACTGAAGCTTTCTTT.

This clonotype was picked up many times. The rearrangement uses TRBV20-1 and TRBJ1-2, with D perhaps TRBD1 (6 bases). V was trimmed by 0 bases and J by 2 bases, leaving 10 bases between them. CDR1 is DFQATT, CDR2 SNEGSKA, per germline (reference sequence). CDR3 length: 14 residues. In DNA, the CDR3 is TGCAGTGCTAGAGATAGAGGGACAAACTATGGCTACACCTTC. This gives the protein CSARDRGTNYGYTF.

In its sample, this clonotype was seen many times. The V and J genes are TRBV11-3 and TRBJ2-2, with D possibly called TRBD1 or TRBD2 (5 bases each). The CDR3 is 14 amino acids. Per germline, CDR1 SGHNT and CDR2 YENEEA. V gave up 6 bases and J gave up 1 base, with 9 bases separating them. In DNA, the CDR3 is TGTGCCAGCAGACGGGACGGGAACACCGGGGAGCTGTTTTTT. This translates into CASRRDGNTGELFF.

Ten or more counts support this clonotype. J is TRBJ1-1 and V is TRBV12-3 or TRBV12-4; unclear D gene. The CDR3 is made up of 13 amino acids. V lost 4 bases, J lost 10 bases, and 16 bases lay in between. CDR3 protein: CASSSTGPLLAFF. In DNA form, the CDR3 reads TGTGCCAGCAGTTCAACCGGCCCCCTGTTAGCTTTCTTT.

In this sample, this clonotype turned up many times. The V and J genes are TRBV7-9 and TRBJ2-5; D is unresolved. This CDR3 spans 11 amino acids. The V gene's germline CDR1 is SEHNR and CDR2 FQNEAQ (reference sequence). Trimming pared 5 bases from V and 10 bases from J, leaving 11 bases between. The CDR3 here is CASSENLGQYF. CDR3 DNA sequence: TGTGCCAGCAGCGAAAACCTGGGCCAGTACTTC.

This clonotype was seen ten or more times. This chain uses TRBV18 with TRBJ1-5; TRBD1 matches at 8 bases. Unmatched junction bases numbered 14, after V lost 5 bases and J lost 11 bases. The CDR3 consists of 15 residues. Germline assignment: CDR1 KGHSH and CDR2 LQKENI. The CDR3 coding sequence is TGTGCCAGCTCAGTTGGACAGGGCCGCGTTGAGGCCCAGCATTTT. Residues: CASSVGQGRVEAQHF.

Many counts were recorded for this clonotype. V gene TRBV7-6 combines with J gene TRBJ2-3; TRBD1 matches 7 bases. The CDR3 has 15 amino acids. The V gene end was trimmed by 5 bases and the J gene end by 2 bases; junction bases not matched to a gene: 7. CDR1 and CDR2 from the germline V gene are SGHVS and FNYEAQ. CDR3 protein: CASSIAGTDTDTQYF. DNA for the CDR3: TGTGCCAGCAGCATCGCCGGGACAGACACAGATACGCAGTATTTT.

This clonotype occurred many times. The chain couples TRBV10-2 to TRBJ2-3, with unresolved D. Trimming shortened V by 3 bases and J by 2 bases, and 9 bases separated the two germline ends. CDR1 is WSHSY, CDR2 SAAADI, per germline. The CDR3 runs to 14 residues. CDR3: CASSDTDYTDTQYF. In DNA form, the CDR3 reads TGCGCCAGCAGTGACACAGATTACACAGATACGCAGTATTTT.

This clonotype occurred many times. The chain is built from TRBV7-2 and TRBJ1-1; D perhaps matches TRBD1 (6 bases). Trimming removed 5 bases from V and 6 bases from J, with 16 bases in between. This CDR3 has 14 residues. CDR1 and CDR2 from the germline V gene are SGHTA and FQGNSA. The CDR3 DNA reads as TGTGCCAGCAGCACTTACAGGGAATTCGCTGAAGCTTTCTTT. It is translated as CASSTYREFAEAFF.

This clonotype appeared many times. The chain combines TRBV29-1 with TRBJ2-1; 9 bases align to TRBD1. CDR1 and CDR2 (germline): SQVTM, ANQGSEA. The CDR3 totals 13 residues. V trimming: 7 bases; J trimming: 6 bases; junction bases outside the gene matches: 7. In DNA form, the CDR3 reads TGCAGCGGCGCCTGGGGACAGGGCAATGAGCAGTTCTTC. Its translation: CSGAWGQGNEQFF.

This clonotype was detected ten times or more. The chain links TRBV5-8 to TRBJ2-7; D is unresolved. Germline CDR1 and CDR2: SGHTS and YDEGEE. Trimming removed 4 bases from V and 1 base from J, with 6 bases in between. This CDR3 region has 12 residues. The CDR3 nucleotides are TGTGCCAGCAGCGGGTGGTCCTACGAGCAGTACTTC. Translated: CASSGWSYEQYF.

This clonotype has ten or more counts. This chain joins TRBV18 and TRBJ1-1, with D hard to call. Germline V gene sequence: CDR1 KGHSH, CDR2 LQKENI. This CDR3 region has 13 residues. Trimming shortened V by 0 bases and J by 11 bases, and 13 bases separated the two germline ends. The CDR3 DNA follows: TGTGCCAGCTCACCACCTGGTGTGCCTGGCGCTTTCTTT. Encoded protein: CASSPPGVPGAFF.

The sample holds many counts of this clonotype. V is TRBV29-1 and J is TRBJ1-1; possible D gene TRBD1, 5 bases. Germline V gene sequence: CDR1 SQVTM, CDR2 ANQGSEA. The CDR3 covers 11 residues. Trimming left V 7 bases short and J 8 bases short, with 14 bases between. CDR3 in DNA: TGCAGCGCCTTATTTCACAGGGAAGCTTTCTTT. This gives the protein CSALFHREAFF.

This clonotype was seen many times. V and J are TRBV6-5 and TRBJ2-4; D is possibly TRBD1 or TRBD2 (6 bases each). The germline CDR1 and CDR2 sequences are MNHEY and SVGAGI. The CDR3 consists of 12 residues. The V and J ends lost 7 bases and 5 bases respectively, with 9 bases between them. The CDR3, as DNA: TGTGCCAGCATGGGGGGCCAAAACATTCAGTACTTC. Its translation: CASMGGQNIQYF.

This clonotype has at least ten counts. The J gene is TRBJ1-2, the V gene TRBV12-3 or TRBV12-4, with a tentative D call TRBD1 (5 bases). The V gene lost 6 bases and the J gene lost 8 bases, with 19 bases spanning the gap. This CDR3 comprises 14 residues. The DNA for the CDR3 is TGTGCCAGCAGCCCCGGGGCCGCCATTAGGGGCTACACCTTC. It codes for CASSPGAAIRGYTF.

This clonotype was seen at least ten times. The chain is built from TRBV7-9 and TRBJ2-7, with D possibly being TRBD1 (5 bases). The germline CDR1 and CDR2 sequences are SEHNR and FQNEAQ (reference sequence). Trimming took 2 bases from V and 1 from J, leaving 12 bases between them. The CDR3 sequence is 15 residues long. The CDR3 DNA reads as TGTGCCAGCAGCTTATTGGCAGGGCCATCCTACGAGCAGTACTTC. This encodes CASSLLAGPSYEQYF. The entire variable domain, with the rest obtained from reference TRBV7-9 and TRBJ2-7, is as follows: DTGVSQNPRHKITKRGQNVTFRCDPISEHNRLYWYRQTLGQGPEFLTYFQNEAQLEKSRLLSDRFSAERPKGSFSTLEIQRTEQGDSAMYLCASSLLAGPSYEQYFGPGTRLTVT.

Ten or more counts support this clonotype. V usage is TRBV18 and J usage is TRBJ1-1; D unresolved. This CDR3 has 12 amino acids. The germline V gene encodes CDR1 KGHSH and CDR2 LQKENI. The V gene lost 2 bases and the J gene lost 1 base, with 2 bases spanning the gap. The CDR3 sequence is CASSPRNTEAFF. The CDR3 coding sequence is TGTGCCAGCTCACCAAGGAACACTGAAGCTTTCTTT.

This clonotype has only a few counts. The chain employs TRBV20-1 and TRBJ1-1, with 9 positions matching TRBD1. CDR3 length: 15 amino acids. The J segment lost 6 bases and the V segment lost 6 bases, leaving 14 bases of the junction unmatched. Germline V gene data show CDR1 as DFQATT and CDR2 as SNEGSKA (reference sequence). The CDR3 nucleotides read TGCAGTGCCCCGCCACCACAGGGGGCCCACGCTGAAGCTTTCTTT. This codes for CSAPPPQGAHAEAFF.

The table lists this clonotype with many counts. The chain carries TRBV6-6 and TRBJ2-5, with 9 bases aligning to TRBD1. The CDR3 extends over 15 amino acids. Germline CDR1 and CDR2: MNHNY and SVGAGI (reference sequence). After removal of 2 bases from V and 1 base from J, the junction contained 2 bases not matched to a gene. Here the CDR3 DNA reads TGTGCCAGCAGTTACGGACAGGGGCGCCAAGAGACCCAGTACTTC. Protein product: CASSYGQGRQETQYF.

There are many counts of this clonotype. The chain is built from TRBV20-1 and TRBJ2-3, with 12 bases aligning to TRBD1. CDR3 length: 18 residues. CDR1 is DFQATT, CDR2 SNEGSKA, per germline (reference sequence). The junction had 17 bases not matched to a gene; V was cut back by 2 bases and J by 8 bases. The CDR3 protein is CSARMGQGAPGRFGTQYF. The CDR3 region has the DNA TGCAGTGCTAGAATGGGACAGGGGGCCCCGGGGAGGTTCGGTACGCAGTATTTT.

Ten or more counts support this clonotype. V is TRBV6-5 and J is TRBJ2-7; D is perhaps TRBD2 (6 bases). V was clipped by 6 bases and J by 3 bases, with 12 bases between them. Germline CDR1 MNHEY, CDR2 SVGAGI. The CDR3 sequence is 13 residues long. Written as DNA, the CDR3 is TGTGCCAGCAGCCGGGAGAAATTCTACGAGCAGTACTTC. This sequence encodes CASSREKFYEQYF.

This clonotype ranks as medium-sized. This sequence joins TRBV20-1 and TRBJ2-1; D is undetermined. Trimming pared 2 bases from V and 7 bases from J, leaving 9 bases between. CDR1 is DFQATT and CDR2 is SNEGSKA in the germline V gene (reference sequence). The CDR3 covers 12 residues. The CDR3 is CSARKRLNEQFF. CDR3 coding DNA: TGCAGTGCTAGAAAGAGGTTGAATGAGCAGTTCTTC.

This clonotype has ten or more counts. The rearrangement joins TRBV12-3 or TRBV12-4 to TRBJ1-4; D may be TRBD1 (6 bases). Trimming removed 5 bases from V and 6 bases from J, with 13 bases in between. The CDR3 runs to 14 residues. CDR3 protein: CASSIHGGDEKLFF. The CDR3 region has the DNA TGTGCCAGCAGTATTCACGGGGGCGATGAAAAACTGTTTTTT.

The sample holds many counts of this clonotype. This chain links TRBV12-3 or TRBV12-4 with TRBJ1-1; TRBD1 is a possible D gene (6 bases). Trimming left V 6 bases short and J 4 bases short, with 18 bases between. This CDR3 has 15 residues. CDR3 sequence (DNA): TGTGCCAGCAGCTTCGTAGGGGGGCTGGGCACTGAAGCTTTCTTT. Translated: CASSFVGGLGTEAFF.

This clonotype showed up many times. The chain combines TRBV6-2 or TRBV6-3 with TRBJ2-1; unclear D gene. Trimming left V 7 bases short and J 8 bases short, with 18 bases between. Germline V gene sequence: CDR1 MNHEY, CDR2 SVGEGT. There are 14 residues in the CDR3. The CDR3 bases are TGTGCCAGCACTCAAGAGCCCTTTGGATATGAGCAGTTCTTC. It codes for CASTQEPFGYEQFF.

This clonotype has just a few counts. The rearrangement joins TRBV7-2 to TRBJ2-1; TRBD2 matches at 11 bases. The V and J ends lost 1 base and 4 bases, in that order; junction bases with no gene match: 3. Germline V gene data show CDR1 as SGHTA and CDR2 as FQGNSA. The CDR3 runs to 16 residues. The CDR3 protein is CASSLEASGGYNEQFF. In DNA form, the CDR3 reads TGTGCCAGCAGCTTAGAGGCTAGCGGGGGGTACAATGAGCAGTTCTTC.

In its sample, this clonotype was seen many times. The rearrangement joins TRBV20-1 to TRBJ2-3; D not certain. V lost 2 bases, J lost 2 bases, and 11 bases lay in between. CDR1 and CDR2 from the germline V gene are DFQATT and SNEGSKA (reference sequence). The CDR3 covers 14 residues. The chain's CDR3 is CSARNKGATDTQYF. CDR3 nucleotides: TGCAGTGCTAGAAATAAAGGAGCCACAGATACGCAGTATTTT.

This clonotype appeared many times. The genes are TRBV7-2 and TRBJ1-3, with TRBD1 as a possible D gene (5 bases). Germline values: CDR1 SGHTA, CDR2 FQGNSA. The CDR3 is 15 amino acids. Trimming took off 0 bases at V and 1 base at J, with 7 bases between the two ends. CDR3 residues: CASSLAAGSGNTIYF. The CDR3 nucleotides are TGTGCCAGCAGCTTAGCCGCAGGGTCTGGAAACACCATATATTTT.

This clonotype occurred a few times. The chain links TRBV25-1 to TRBJ2-5; D is perhaps TRBD1 (6 bases). CDR1 and CDR2 from the germline V gene are MGHDK and SYGVNS. This CDR3 comprises 13 residues. With 4 bases removed from V and 0 bases from J, the gap between germline ends came to 6 bases. CDR3 DNA: TGTGCCAGCAGTGGGGACAACCAAGAGACCCAGTACTTC. Translated, it gives CASSGDNQETQYF.

This clonotype was observed many times. CDR3 in DNA: TGTGCCCGCCGGGACAGCCTCTATAGTCACTATGGCTACACCTTC. Protein sequence: CARRDSLYSHYGYTF. The chain is built from TRBV6-5 and TRBJ1-2; TRBD1 agrees at 7 bases. This CDR3 contains 15 residues. J lost 3 bases, V lost 11 bases, and 15 bases had no gene match. The germline gives CDR1 MNHEY, CDR2 SVGAGI.